This TCR beta chain originates from a study of Graves' ophthalmopathy and Graves' hyperthyroidism. For donors with ophthalmopathy, the disease showed moderate-to-severe activity, reached CAS ≥3 and NOSPECS ≥4, and had lasted under 3 months. Clinicians made diagnoses from clinical symptoms, serum thyroxine, TRAb, thyroid ultrasound and orbital computed tomography. Amplification from RNA transcripts yielded the TCR beta CDR3 regions. Amplification began with first-round RT-PCR using HTBI primers, then second-round multiplex PCR was performed. MiXCR, run by TCRdb on the multiplex PCR reads, gives a single entry per CDR3 protein. Among 350,000 or so distinct CDR3 sequences listed, roughly a sixth were seen once. Germline values: CDR1 MRHNA, CDR2 SNTAGT. CDR3 length equals 14 residues. Trimming took 6 bases from V and 4 from J, leaving 15 bases between them. Study findings and constraints: A majority of expanded thyroid clonotypes exceeding 0.001 frequency were likewise present in blood. A 13-signature model separated ophthalmopathy from stable hyperthyroidism, reaching around 90% sensitivity and 81.08% specificity cross-validated.

This clonotype was recorded at least ten times. The antigen remains undetermined. The V and J genes are TRBV6-4 and TRBJ1-2, with D hard to call. The sequence came from an adult man with Graves' ophthalmopathy. The source material was peripheral blood. Written as DNA, the CDR3 is TGTGCCAGCAGCCCCGGACCCTCCGGCTATGGCTACACCTTC. This codes for CASSPGPSGYGYTF.